This T cell receptor beta chain was profiled in a study of blood T cell repertoires in COVID-19. Study overall: Material from acute and convalescent COVID-19 was sourced from the United States, Italy and Spain.

Methods used by the authors: It was from reference gene primer amplification that nucleated cell counts were estimated. Measured with immunoSEQ multiplex PCR; TCRdb has only the in-frame clones, and not every one. The V and J calls and clone size were taken over from that table, and D and trimming were inferred from the DNA. The sample yields about 190,000 clones, 80% to 95% seen once. This clone was detected only once. Trimming removed 2 bases from V and 5 bases from J; junction bases left unmatched: 7. The CDR3 spans 15 residues. Germline assignment: CDR1 SGHAT and CDR2 FQNNGV. This receptor was identified in a man aged 45 to 65 with acute or convalescent COVID-19. The sample consisted of peripheral blood. The chain joins TRBV11-2 to TRBJ2-5, with 8 bases lining up with TRBD1. The CDR3 DNA is TGTGCCAGCAGCTTAAGACAGGGGCCAGGGGAGACCCAGTACTTC. Amino acid sequence: CASSLRQGPGETQYF.